The present TCR beta chain was sequenced within a study of shared clonotypes between healthy human individuals. Deep-level assay runs were performed. It was across several immunoSEQ plates that each subset's genomic DNA was evenly split. Assay: immunoSEQ multiplex PCR; the TCRdb copy retains only in-frame clones and omits some. The table shows fewer than 850,000 clones, with around 96% occurring only once. Naive CD8 cells were CD45RO-negative, positively selected for CCR7, excluding terminally differentiated effector memory CD45RA+ cells. CDR3 length: 12 residues. V was cut by 6 bases and J by 7 bases, with 13 bases left in between. Germline V gives CDR1 SNHLY, CDR2 FYNNEI.

The sequencing input was naive CD8+ T cells sorted from blood. The source is a man aged 25 to 40 in good health. The gene calls are TRBV2 and TRBJ2-7, with unresolved D. The CDR3 DNA reads TGTGCCAGCAGCCGGTCCCTGATAGAGCAGTACTTC. This translates into CASSRSLIEQYF.